Listed below are T cell receptor beta chains from one sample, sequenced in a study of T cells after posttransplantation cyclophosphamide. TCRdb keeps only in-frame clones here, not all; method: immunoSEQ multiplex PCR. The table includes roughly 49,000 clones, roughly 84% detected once. Input material: PBMCs. The receptors were sampled from a young man with a blood cancer, CMV-positive, and with a related stem cell donor. Both conserved end residues are part of each CDR3. Each record gives: V gene, CDR3 protein.

>TRBV18
CASSPRGGANGYTF
>TRBV4-3
CASSQDTGGPYNEQFF
>TRBV28
CASSFGGIREQYF
>TRBV2
CAITQGNTEAFF
>TRBV27
CASRRTGTYEQYF
>TRBV5-1
CASSLGTGASNQPQHF
>TRBV5-5
CASRRSGTSPQETQYF
>TRBV4-1
CASTPHAETESIRETQYF
>TRBV30
CAWRSGRTILQETQYF
>TRBV6-5
CASRSILAGNYEQYF
>TRBV15
CAISRAPRETEAFF
>TRBV5-1
CASSLVASGSSELFF
>TRBV2
CASRVTSGSPGELFF
>TRBV20-1
CSAGGNTEAFF
>TRBV28
CASSLRGAGVQPQHF
>TRBV9
CASSGQGTHEKLFF
>TRBV2
CASSPAGEGNTEAFF
>TRBV5-1
CASSFNYQGLNEKLFF
>TRBV7-9
CASSLGPIWAEQFF
>TRBV9
CASSVGSGRSYNEQFF
>TRBV7-2
CASSPQDYGYTF
>TRBV4-1
CASSQVTGEEKLFF